These 23 T cell receptor beta chains were all obtained from the same sample, sequenced in a study of T cells in localized non-small cell lung cancer. TCRdb's copy holds only in-frame clones and misses some; the assay was immunoSEQ multiplex PCR. Altogether tens of thousands of clones are present, roughly three quarters being singletons, with the ten largest covering 30% to 35%. The sequences come from PBMCs, collected before any cancer treatment. The receptors here all came from a woman aged 35-75 years with stage II squamous cell lung carcinoma.

This chain joins TRBV2 and TRBJ2-2; D not certain. Per germline, CDR1 SNHLY and CDR2 FYNNEI. V gave up 7 bases and J gave up 7 bases, with 10 bases separating them. The CDR3 is made up of 12 amino acids. The CDR3 DNA reads TGTGCCAGCAAGGAGATGTACGGGGAGCTGTTTTTT. Translating it yields CASKEMYGELFF.

This clone showed up just once. The genes are TRBV2 and TRBJ2-1, with 9 bases that match TRBD1. Per the germline V gene, CDR1 is SNHLY and CDR2 is FYNNEI. V gave up 6 bases and J gave up 6 bases; unmatched junction bases: 6. This CDR3 comprises 14 residues. The CDR3 region has the DNA TGTGCCAGCAGCACAGGGGGCGCGGGCAATGAGCAGTTCTTC. Translating it yields CASSTGGAGNEQFF.

J is TRBJ2-1 and V is TRBV15, with 12 bases matching TRBD1. Germline V CDR1 and CDR2: LNHNV, YYDKDF (reference sequence). The CDR3 loop spans 17 amino acids. The ends lost 3 bases at V and 7 bases at J; junction bases unmatched: 10. DNA of the CDR3: TGTGCCACCAGCAGGGGAGAGGGGACAGGGGGCTGGAATGAGCAGTTCTTC. Translating it yields CATSRGEGTGGWNEQFF.

This chain uses TRBV19 with TRBJ2-2; 7 nucleotides agree with TRBD1. The trim removed 6 bases at V and 6 bases at J, leaving 7 bases unmatched. CDR3 length equals 14 residues. The germline V gene encodes CDR1 LNHDA and CDR2 SQIVND (reference sequence). The CDR3 DNA sequence: TGTGCCAGTAGCTTTGAGGGGGCTTCCGGGGAGCTGTTTTTT. Translating gives CASSFEGASGELFF.

The chain employs TRBV13 and TRBJ2-5, with D perhaps being TRBD1 or TRBD2 (7 bases each). V was trimmed by 5 bases and J by 5 bases, leaving 12 bases between them. Germline CDR1 and CDR2: PRHDT and FYEKMQ (reference sequence). This CDR3 has 13 amino acids. The CDR3 nucleotides read TGTGCCAGCAGCCGCAGGGGGGGGGAGACCCAGTACTTC. Translating it yields CASSRRGGETQYF.

This rearrangement joins TRBV25-1 to TRBJ2-2; tentative D call: TRBD2 (5 bases). CDR1 and CDR2 (germline): MGHDK, SYGVNS. The CDR3 covers 14 residues. V lost 6 bases and J 7 bases, leaving 15 bases between the germline ends. The CDR3 bases are TGTGCCAGCAGCGCGGACTTACCGATCGGGGAGCTGTTTTTT. This codes for CASSADLPIGELFF.

The chain uses TRBV12-5 and TRBJ2-1; 10 bases agree with TRBD2. Germline V gene sequence: CDR1 LGHNT, CDR2 FRNRAP. This CDR3 has 16 residues. V gave up 1 base and J gave up 7 bases; unmatched junction bases: 7. The CDR3 sequence is CASGLGGAGGRNEQFF. The CDR3 DNA is TGTGCTAGTGGTTTGGGGGGAGCGGGAGGGCGGAATGAGCAGTTCTTC. Variable domain in full (rest from reference TRBV12-5 and TRBJ2-1): DARVTQTPRHKVTEMGQEVTMRCQPILGHNTVFWYRQTMMQGLELLAYFRNRAPLDDSGMPKDRFSAEMPDATLATLKIQPSEPRDSAVYFCASGLGGAGGRNEQFFGPGTRLTVL.

The CDR3 sequence: CASRKASEGTQYF. Written as DNA, the CDR3 is TGTGCCAGCAGAAAGGCCTCTGAGGGGACCCAGTACTTC. The rearrangement links TRBV7-2 to TRBJ2-5; D possibly corresponds to TRBD2 (5 bases). The CDR3 runs 13 residues. Trimming left V 6 bases short and J 7 bases short, with 15 bases between. Germline CDR1 reads SGHTA; CDR2 reads FQGNSA. Drawing the rest from reference TRBV7-2 and TRBJ2-5, the complete variable domain is GAGVSQSPSNKVTEKGKDVELRCDPISGHTALYWYRQSLGQGLEFLIYFQGNSAPDKSGLPSDRFSAERTGGSVSTLTIQRTQQEDSAVYLCASRKASEGTQYFGPGTRLLVL.

This chain links TRBV5-1 with TRBJ1-1; D gene ambiguous. V was cut by 4 bases and J by 2 bases, with 9 bases left in between. From germline, CDR1 is SGHRS and CDR2 YFSETQ. This CDR3 has 13 residues. As DNA, the CDR3 is TGCGCCAGCAGCGAAACAGAAAACACTGAAGCTTTCTTT. Encoded protein: CASSETENTEAFF.

Concerning this clone: The junction does not match germline at one end; this may be a read error. The chain uses TRBV11-3 and TRBJ2-5, with a possible D match to TRBD1 (6 bases). Per germline, CDR1 SGHNT and CDR2 YENEEA. There are 12 residues in the CDR3. Here the CDR3 reads CTSRGRGETQYF. Here the CDR3 DNA reads TGTACCAGCAGAGGCAGGGGAGAGACCCAGTACTTC.

The chain links TRBV5-5 to TRBJ2-7, with TRBD1 matching 9 bases. The CDR3 has 15 amino acids. The trim removed 4 bases at V and 0 bases at J, leaving 5 bases unmatched. Germline CDR1 is SGHKS and CDR2 is YYEKEE (reference sequence). This CDR3 reads CASSPSTGGSYEQYF. The DNA for the CDR3 is TGTGCCAGCAGCCCCTCGACAGGGGGCTCCTACGAGCAGTACTTC.

The chain joins TRBV4-2 to TRBJ2-5; 14 bases agree with TRBD2. Germline V CDR1 and CDR2: LGHNA, YNFKEQ. V was pared by 0 bases and J by 2 bases, with 17 bases of the junction left unmatched. There are 22 residues in the CDR3. This CDR3 reads CASSQEAPGLAGVRKEQETQYF. The CDR3 bases are TGTGCCAGCAGCCAAGAAGCCCCGGGACTAGCGGGAGTACGCAAGGAACAAGAGACCCAGTACTTC.

This chain links TRBV7-3 with TRBJ2-1, with TRBD1 as a possible D gene (7 bases). CDR3 length equals 12 residues. Looked up from germline, CDR1 is SGHTA and CDR2 is FQGTGA. With 5 bases removed from V and 9 bases from J, the gap between germline ends came to 11 bases. CDR3 protein: CASSPQGGEQFF. For the CDR3, the DNA is TGTGCCAGCAGCCCGCAGGGGGGTGAGCAGTTCTTC.

On this clone: Relative to the germline gene, one junction end is altered; a read error may explain this. The J gene is TRBJ2-3, the V gene TRBV7-7; unclear D gene. CDR3 size: 14 residues. The germline gives CDR1 SSHAT, CDR2 FNYEAQ (reference sequence). CDR3 DNA: TGTGCTAGCAGCCCTACCGGTAGCACAGATACGCAGTATTTT. This gives the protein CASSPTGSTDTQYF. Full variable domain (outside the CDR3, taken from reference TRBV7-7 and TRBJ2-3): GAGVSQSPRYKVTKRGQDVTLRCDPISSHATLYWYQQALGQGPEFLTYFNYEAQPDKSGLPSDRFSAERPEGSISTLTIQRTEQRDSAMYRCASSPTGSTDTQYFGPGTRLTVL.

The chain uses TRBV21-1 and TRBJ2-1; the DNA was not compared with TRBD1, the D call given in the table. TRBV21-1 is classified as a pseudogene. This CDR3 has 11 residues. CDR3 in amino acids: CASSTPQEQFF. Here the CDR3 DNA reads TGTGCCAGCAGCACCCCACAGGAGCAGTTCTTC.

The chain employs TRBV19 and TRBJ2-2; D call uncertain. This CDR3 has 13 residues. V shed 7 bases and J shed 1 base, with 7 bases lying between them. CDR1 LNHDA and CDR2 SQIVND come from the germline V gene (reference sequence). The CDR3 DNA is TGTGCCAGTACCCAGCAGAACACCGGGGAGCTGTTTTTT. Translation: CASTQQNTGELFF.

The CDR3 loop is CASSQEGSSGNTIYF. The CDR3 DNA reads TGTGCCAGCAGCCAAGAAGGGAGCTCTGGAAACACCATATATTTT. The genes are TRBV4-2 and TRBJ1-3; D is unclear. The CDR3 consists of 15 residues. Germline lookup yields CDR1 LGHNA and CDR2 YNFKEQ. V lost 0 bases and J 0 bases, leaving 6 bases between the germline ends.

This clone was seen a handful of times. The rearrangement uses TRBV5-5 and TRBJ2-7, with D possibly being TRBD2 (6 bases). Germline CDR1 is SGHKS and CDR2 is YYEKEE (reference sequence). CDR3 size: 14 residues. V shed 4 bases and J shed 1 base, with 12 bases lying between them. The CDR3 reads CASSPVGRSYEQYV. CDR3 nucleotide sequence: TGTGCCAGCAGCCCAGTAGGGAGGTCCTACGAGCAGTACGTC.

The V gene is TRBV27, the J gene TRBJ1-2; possible D gene TRBD1, 5 bases. Germline V gives CDR1 MNHEY, CDR2 SMNVEV (reference sequence). Trimming shortened V by 6 bases and J by 5 bases, and 13 bases separated the two germline ends. The CDR3 runs to 13 residues. CDR3 coding DNA: TGTGCCAGCAGGCGCCAGGGCGGGTATGGCTACACCTTC. Amino acid sequence: CASRRQGGYGYTF.

J is TRBJ2-7 and V is TRBV4-3; the match to TRBD2 covers 11 bases. Unmatched junction bases numbered 10, after V lost 2 bases and J lost 4 bases. Looked up from germline, CDR1 is LGHNA and CDR2 is YSLEER. CDR3 length: 17 amino acids. DNA for the CDR3: TGCGCCAGCAGCCAATGGTACACTAGCGGGAGTATTTACGAGCAGTACTTC. Translated, it gives CASSQWYTSGSIYEQYF.

The CDR3 reads CASSIGTGRLADTQYF. In DNA, the CDR3 is TGTGCCAGTAGTATAGGGACAGGGCGGTTAGCAGATACGCAGTATTTT. The chain employs TRBV19 and TRBJ2-3; 8 bases match TRBD1. The J segment lost 4 bases and the V segment lost 1 base, leaving 7 bases of the junction unmatched. The CDR3 loop spans 16 amino acids. The V gene's germline CDR1 is LNHDA and CDR2 SQIVND (reference sequence).

The chain combines TRBV6-5 with TRBJ2-7, with 14 bases that match TRBD2. V was clipped by 5 bases and J by 5 bases; unmatched bases: 5. CDR3 length equals 15 residues. Germline CDR1 is MNHEY and CDR2 is SVGAGI. The CDR3: CASSPGLAGVHEQYF. The CDR3 bases are TGTGCCAGCAGTCCGGGACTAGCGGGAGTTCACGAGCAGTACTTC.

Details on this clone: Sequence at one end of the junction differs from germline and may be a read error. The chain joins TRBV28 to TRBJ1-1, with D hard to call. Germline assignment: CDR1 MDHEN and CDR2 SYDVKM. The CDR3 spans 14 residues. CDR3 sequence: CASSSGQLKTEAFF. Written as DNA, the CDR3 is TGTGCCAGCAGTTCTGGTCAATTGAAGACTGAAGCTTTCTTT.